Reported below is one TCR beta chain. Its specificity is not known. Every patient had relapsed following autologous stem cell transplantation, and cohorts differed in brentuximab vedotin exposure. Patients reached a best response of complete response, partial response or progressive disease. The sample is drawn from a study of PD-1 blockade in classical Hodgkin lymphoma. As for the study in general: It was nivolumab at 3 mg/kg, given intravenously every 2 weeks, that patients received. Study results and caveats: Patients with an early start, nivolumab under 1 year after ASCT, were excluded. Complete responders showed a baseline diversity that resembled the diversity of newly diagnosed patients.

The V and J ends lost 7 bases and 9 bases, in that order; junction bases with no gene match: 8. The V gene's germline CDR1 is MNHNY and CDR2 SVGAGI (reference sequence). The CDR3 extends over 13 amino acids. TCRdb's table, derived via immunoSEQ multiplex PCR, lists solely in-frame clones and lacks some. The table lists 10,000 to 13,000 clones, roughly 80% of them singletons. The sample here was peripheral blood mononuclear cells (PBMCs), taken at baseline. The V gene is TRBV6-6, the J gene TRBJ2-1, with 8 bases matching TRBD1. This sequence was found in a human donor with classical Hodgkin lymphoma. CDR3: CASNRQGSGEQFF. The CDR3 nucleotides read TGTGCCAGCAATAGACAGGGGTCAGGTGAGCAGTTCTTC.